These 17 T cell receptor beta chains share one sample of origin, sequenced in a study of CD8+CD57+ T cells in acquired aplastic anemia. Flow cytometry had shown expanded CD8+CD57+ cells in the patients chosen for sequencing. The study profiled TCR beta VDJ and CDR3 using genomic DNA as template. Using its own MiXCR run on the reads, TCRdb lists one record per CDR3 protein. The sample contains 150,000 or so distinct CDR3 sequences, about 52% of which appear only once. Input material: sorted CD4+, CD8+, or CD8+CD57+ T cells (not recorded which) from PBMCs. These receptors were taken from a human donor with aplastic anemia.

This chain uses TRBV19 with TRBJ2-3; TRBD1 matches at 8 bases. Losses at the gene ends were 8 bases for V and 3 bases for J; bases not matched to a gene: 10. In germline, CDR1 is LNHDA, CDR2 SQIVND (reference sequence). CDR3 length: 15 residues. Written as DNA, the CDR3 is TGTGCCAGTGACGCTGGACAGGGTTTTACAGATACGCAGTATTTT. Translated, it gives CASDAGQGFTDTQYF. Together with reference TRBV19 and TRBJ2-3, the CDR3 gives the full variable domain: DGGITQSPKYLFRKEGQNVTLSCEQNLNHDAMYWYRQDPGQGLRLIYYSQIVNDFQKGDIAEGYSVSREKKESFPLTVTSAQKNPTAFYLCASDAGQGFTDTQYFGPGTRLTVL.

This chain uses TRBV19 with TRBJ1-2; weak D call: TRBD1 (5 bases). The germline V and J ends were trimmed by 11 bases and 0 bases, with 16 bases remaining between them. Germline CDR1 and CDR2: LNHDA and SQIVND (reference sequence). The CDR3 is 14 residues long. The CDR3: CAWNGRAANYGYTF. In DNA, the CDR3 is TGTGCCTGGAATGGCAGGGCCGCTAACTATGGCTACACCTTC.

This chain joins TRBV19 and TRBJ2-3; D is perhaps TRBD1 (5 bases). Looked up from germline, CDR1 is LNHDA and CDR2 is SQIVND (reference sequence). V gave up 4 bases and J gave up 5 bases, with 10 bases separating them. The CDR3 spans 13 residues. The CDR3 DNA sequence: TGTGCCAGTAGTACGGACACGGGAGATACGCAGTATTTT. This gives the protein CASSTDTGDTQYF.

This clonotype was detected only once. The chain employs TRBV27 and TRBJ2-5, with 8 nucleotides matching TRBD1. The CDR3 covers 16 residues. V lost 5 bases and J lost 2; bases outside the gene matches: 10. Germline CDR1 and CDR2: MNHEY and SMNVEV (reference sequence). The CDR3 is CASSSDRGWWQETQYF. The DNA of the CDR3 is TGTGCCAGCAGTAGCGACAGGGGATGGTGGCAAGAGACCCAGTACTTC.

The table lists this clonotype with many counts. This CDR3 reads CASSDSFNEQFF. The DNA for the CDR3 is TGTGCCAGCAGTGACTCGTTCAATGAGCAGTTCTTC. V usage is TRBV6-4 and J usage is TRBJ2-1; D not resolved. The CDR3 runs to 12 residues. The germline V gene has CDR1 MRHNA and CDR2 SNTAGT. V was clipped by 0 bases and J by 6 bases, with 3 bases between them.

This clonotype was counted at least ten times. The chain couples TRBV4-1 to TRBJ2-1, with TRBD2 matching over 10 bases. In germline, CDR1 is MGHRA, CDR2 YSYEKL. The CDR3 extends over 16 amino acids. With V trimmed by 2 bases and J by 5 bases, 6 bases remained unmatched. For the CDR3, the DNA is TGCGCCAGCAGCCAAACCCTAGCGGGGGAAGACAATGAGCAGTTCTTC. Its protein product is CASSQTLAGEDNEQFF.

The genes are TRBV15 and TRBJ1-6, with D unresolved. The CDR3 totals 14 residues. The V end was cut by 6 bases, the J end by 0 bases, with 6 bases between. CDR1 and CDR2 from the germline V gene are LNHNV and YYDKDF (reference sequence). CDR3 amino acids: CATSRSSYNSPLHF. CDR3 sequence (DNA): TGTGCCACCAGTCGTAGCTCCTATAATTCACCCCTCCACTTT.

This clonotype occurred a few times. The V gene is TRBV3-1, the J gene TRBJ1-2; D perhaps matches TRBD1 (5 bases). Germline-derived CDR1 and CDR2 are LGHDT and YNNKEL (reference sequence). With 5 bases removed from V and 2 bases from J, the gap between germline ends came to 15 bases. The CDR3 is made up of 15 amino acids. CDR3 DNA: TGTGCCAGCAGCTCCGGACACACCACGAACTATGGCTACACCTTC. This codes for CASSSGHTTNYGYTF.

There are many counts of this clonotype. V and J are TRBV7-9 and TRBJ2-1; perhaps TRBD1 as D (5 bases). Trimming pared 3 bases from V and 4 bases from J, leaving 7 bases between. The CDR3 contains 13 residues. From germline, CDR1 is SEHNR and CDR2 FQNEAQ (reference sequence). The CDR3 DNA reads TGTGCCAGCAGCTTCCACAGGTACAATGAGCAGTTCTTC. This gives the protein CASSFHRYNEQFF.

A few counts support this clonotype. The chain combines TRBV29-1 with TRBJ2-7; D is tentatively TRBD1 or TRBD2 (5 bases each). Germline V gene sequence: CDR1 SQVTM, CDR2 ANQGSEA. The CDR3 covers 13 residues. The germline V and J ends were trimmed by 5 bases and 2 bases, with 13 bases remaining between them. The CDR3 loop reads CSVSGQAAYEQYF. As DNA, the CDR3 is TGCAGCGTTTCGGGGCAGGCGGCCTACGAGCAGTACTTC.

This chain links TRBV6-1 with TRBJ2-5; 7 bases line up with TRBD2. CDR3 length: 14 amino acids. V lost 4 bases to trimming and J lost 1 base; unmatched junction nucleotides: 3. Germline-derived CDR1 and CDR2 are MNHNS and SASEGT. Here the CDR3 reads CASSVTGGQETQYF. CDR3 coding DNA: TGTGCCAGCAGTGTGACGGGGGGCCAAGAGACCCAGTACTTC.

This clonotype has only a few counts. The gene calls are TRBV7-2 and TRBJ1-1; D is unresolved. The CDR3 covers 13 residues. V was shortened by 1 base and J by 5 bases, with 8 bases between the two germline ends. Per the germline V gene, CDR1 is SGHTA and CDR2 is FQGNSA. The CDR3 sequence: CASSLGPSTEAFF. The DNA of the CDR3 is TGTGCCAGCAGCTTAGGACCTTCAACTGAAGCTTTCTTT. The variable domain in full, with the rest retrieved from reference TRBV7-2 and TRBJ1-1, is GAGVSQSPSNKVTEKGKDVELRCDPISGHTALYWYRQSLGQGLEFLIYFQGNSAPDKSGLPSDRFSAERTGGSVSTLTIQRTQQEDSAVYLCASSLGPSTEAFFGQGTRLTVV.

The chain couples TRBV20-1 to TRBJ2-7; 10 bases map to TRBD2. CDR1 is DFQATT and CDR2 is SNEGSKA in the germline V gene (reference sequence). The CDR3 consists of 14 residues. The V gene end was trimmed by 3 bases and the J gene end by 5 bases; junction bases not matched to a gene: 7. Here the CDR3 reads CSASRASGSHEQYF. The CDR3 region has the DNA TGCAGTGCTAGCCGGGCTAGCGGGAGCCACGAGCAGTACTTC.

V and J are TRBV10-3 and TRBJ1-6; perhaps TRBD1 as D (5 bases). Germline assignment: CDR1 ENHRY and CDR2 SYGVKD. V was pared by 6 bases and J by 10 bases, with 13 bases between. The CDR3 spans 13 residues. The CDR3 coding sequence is TGTGCCATCAGCCCAGGGATTGGGTCACCCCTCCACTTT. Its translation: CAISPGIGSPLHF.

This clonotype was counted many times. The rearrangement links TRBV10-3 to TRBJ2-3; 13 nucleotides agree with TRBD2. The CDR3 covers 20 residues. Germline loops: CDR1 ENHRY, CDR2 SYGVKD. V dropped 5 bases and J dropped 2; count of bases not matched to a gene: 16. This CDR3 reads CAISMATGTSGIMVTDTQYF. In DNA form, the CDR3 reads TGTGCCATCAGTATGGCGACCGGGACTAGCGGGATCATGGTCACAGATACGCAGTATTTT.

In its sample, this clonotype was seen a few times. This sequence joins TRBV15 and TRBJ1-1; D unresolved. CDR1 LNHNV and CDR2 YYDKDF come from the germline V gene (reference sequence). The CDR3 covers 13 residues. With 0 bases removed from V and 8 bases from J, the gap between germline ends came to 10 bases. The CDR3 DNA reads TGTGCCACCAGCAGAGAGTGGGCTCGAGAAGCTTTCTTT. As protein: CATSREWAREAFF.

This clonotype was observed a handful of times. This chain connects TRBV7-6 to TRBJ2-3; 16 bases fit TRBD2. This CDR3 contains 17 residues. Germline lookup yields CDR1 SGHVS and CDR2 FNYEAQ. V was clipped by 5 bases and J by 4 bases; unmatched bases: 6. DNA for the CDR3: TGTGCCAGCAGCCCTGGGACTAGCGGGGGGGACGCAGATACGCAGTATTTT. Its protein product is CASSPGTSGGDADTQYF.